The 8 T cell receptor beta chains in this list originate from one sample, sequenced in a study of CD8 T cells in ankylosing spondylitis. TCRdb re-called the 5' RACE reads with MiXCR, one entry per CDR3 protein. The table has 150,000 to 200,000 distinct CDR3 sequences, 15% to 20% seen once. Sequenced material: blood, either unsorted or a sorted T cell fraction (not recorded which). The receptors stem from a male donor with ankylosing spondylitis or in good health (not recorded which).

The chain has TRBV5-1 and TRBJ1-5, with D perhaps matching TRBD1 (5 bases). The V gene's germline CDR1 is SGHRS and CDR2 YFSETQ. The CDR3 runs 14 residues. V was trimmed by 5 bases and J by 7 bases, leaving 16 bases between them. The CDR3 DNA sequence: TGCGCCAGCAGGGAAGGAGGGACGGAGCAGCCCCAGCATTTT. Residues: CASREGGTEQPQHF.

V and J are TRBV12-3 or TRBV12-4 and TRBJ2-2; D may correspond to TRBD1 or TRBD2 (5 bases each). This CDR3 has 14 amino acids. V was cut by 6 bases and J by 4 bases, with 12 bases left in between. The CDR3 region has the DNA TGTGCCAGCAGGGGGGTGAAGGTCACCGGGGAGCTGTTTTTT. Translation: CASRGVKVTGELFF.

This clonotype was recorded at least ten times. The rearrangement joins TRBV9 to TRBJ2-1; either TRBD1 or TRBD2 may fit D (5 bases each). The CDR3 covers 16 residues. The germline V and J ends were trimmed by 0 bases and 8 bases, with 18 bases remaining between them. Germline loops: CDR1 SGDLS, CDR2 YYNGEE. CDR3 nucleotides: TGTGCCAGCAGCGTAGGGATTGGGGAGTTGGGGGATGAGCAGTTCTTC. Translating gives CASSVGIGELGDEQFF. The full variable domain, completed using reference TRBV9 and TRBJ2-1, is DSGVTQTPKHLITATGQRVTLRCSPRSGDLSVYWYQQSLDQGLQFLIQYYNGEERAKGNILERFSAQQFPDLHSELNLSSLELGDSALYFCASSVGIGELGDEQFFGPGTRLTVL.

This clonotype was recorded many times. The chain combines TRBV5-1 with TRBJ2-7, with D perhaps matching TRBD2 (5 bases). The CDR3 extends over 15 amino acids. Germline values: CDR1 SGHRS, CDR2 YFSETQ. Deletions cut 0 bases from V and 1 base from J, with 11 bases between. CDR3: CASSLDLAWSYEQYF. The CDR3 DNA reads TGCGCCAGCAGCTTGGATCTAGCCTGGTCCTACGAGCAGTACTTC.

This clonotype was observed many times. V usage is TRBV5-5 and J usage is TRBJ1-1; weak D call: TRBD1 (5 bases). The ends were cut back, 4 bases at V and 1 base at J, with 17 bases in the middle. The CDR3 runs 16 residues. Germline values: CDR1 SGHKS, CDR2 YYEKEE (reference sequence). The CDR3 DNA sequence: TGTGCCAGCAGCCAGGGCGTAGACAGCACGAACACTGAAGCTTTCTTT. It translates to CASSQGVDSTNTEAFF.

The chain combines TRBV2 with TRBJ2-5, with D possibly TRBD1 on 5 matching bases. This CDR3 has 13 amino acids. V lost 5 bases, J lost 5 bases, and 12 bases lay in between. Germline V lookup: CDR1 SNHLY, CDR2 FYNNEI. Here the CDR3 DNA reads TGTGCCAGCAGTATTCACCCAGGGGAGACCCAGTACTTC. Translated: CASSIHPGETQYF.

This clonotype has just a few counts. CDR3 protein: CATFGGSYEQYF. The CDR3 DNA sequence: TGTGCCACCTTTGGGGGGAGCTACGAGCAGTACTTC. The V and J genes are TRBV15 and TRBJ2-7; perhaps TRBD2 as D (6 bases). Germline V lookup: CDR1 LNHNV, CDR2 YYDKDF (reference sequence). The germline V and J ends were trimmed by 8 bases and 3 bases, with 11 bases remaining between them. CDR3 length: 12 amino acids.

This clonotype has at least ten counts. The V and J genes are TRBV5-1 and TRBJ2-1; D remains ambiguous. Trimming cost V 0 bases and J 5 bases, with 12 bases left between them. Germline CDR1 SGHRS, CDR2 YFSETQ. CDR3 length equals 15 residues. The CDR3 region has the DNA TGCGCCAGCAGCTTGGGGCAGTCCGGCGACAATGAGCAGTTCTTC. This gives the protein CASSLGQSGDNEQFF.